Listed below are T cell receptor beta chains from one sample, sequenced in a study of blood T cell repertoires in COVID-19. Profiling relied on immunoSEQ multiplex PCR, and the TCRdb table lists in-frame clones only, not all of them. The sample holds tens of thousands of clones, 65% to 85% seen once. The sequencing input was PBMCs or T cells enriched from blood (not recorded which). The receptors stem from a woman between 40 and 55 years old with acute COVID-19. CDR3s include the opening cysteine and the closing phenylalanine or tryptophan. Fields, in order: J gene, V gene, CDR3 protein.

J gene: TRBJ1-1
V gene: TRBV14
CDR3 protein: CASSLGPGGNTEAFF

J gene: TRBJ2-3
V gene: TRBV24-1
CDR3 protein: CATSDSNDRTSTDTQYF

J gene: TRBJ2-3
V gene: TRBV11-3
CDR3 protein: CASSWGQGRTDTQYF

J gene: TRBJ1-6
V gene: TRBV6-6
CDR3 protein: CASSVGNRGFGSPLHF

J gene: TRBJ2-7
V gene: TRBV28
CDR3 protein: CASSPGQGASNEQYF

J gene: TRBJ2-3
V gene: TRBV24-1
CDR3 protein: CATSDLGGALPDTQYF

J gene: TRBJ2-1
V gene: TRBV5-1
CDR3 protein: CASSFGLAGGYSYNEQFF

J gene: TRBJ1-4
V gene: TRBV7-8
CDR3 protein: CASSEPPGATNEKLFF

J gene: TRBJ2-6
V gene: TRBV6-1
CDR3 protein: CASSERQLSGANVLTF

J gene: TRBJ2-5
V gene: TRBV19
CDR3 protein: CATAGVRKTQYF

J gene: TRBJ1-2
V gene: TRBV6-4
CDR3 protein: CASSDSEAAFNYGYTF

J gene: TRBJ1-2
V gene: TRBV5-6
CDR3 protein: CASSLTRVPYGYTF

J gene: TRBJ1-4
V gene: TRBV2
CDR3 protein: CASSATGALNEKLFF

J gene: TRBJ2-1
V gene: TRBV5-4
CDR3 protein: CASSFRLAVNNEQFF

J gene: TRBJ2-7
V gene: TRBV6-5
CDR3 protein: CASSPAGVPYEQYF

J gene: TRBJ2-1
V gene: TRBV3-1/TRBV3-2
CDR3 protein: CASSSSGGSSYNEQFF

J gene: TRBJ2-3
V gene: TRBV28
CDR3 protein: CASSQGLGADTQYF

J gene: TRBJ2-3
V gene: TRBV14
CDR3 protein: CASSSRGPLGTDTQYF

J gene: TRBJ2-7
V gene: TRBV4-2
CDR3 protein: CASSQVSGASYEQYF

J gene: TRBJ2-3
V gene: TRBV11-1
CDR3 protein: CASRPGLATDTQYF

J gene: TRBJ1-4
V gene: TRBV9
CDR3 protein: CASSVLTGTGGEKLFF

J gene: TRBJ1-1
V gene: TRBV6-6
CDR3 protein: CASSGQGARTEAFF

J gene: TRBJ2-7
V gene: TRBV7-2
CDR3 protein: CASSFLAGGVWTYEQYF

J gene: TRBJ1-1
V gene: TRBV3-1/TRBV3-2
CDR3 protein: CASSQVASEAFF

J gene: TRBJ1-5
V gene: TRBV28
CDR3 protein: CASSLAAYQPQHF

J gene: TRBJ1-1
V gene: TRBV3-1/TRBV3-2
CDR3 protein: CASSPPRGAYTEAFF

J gene: TRBJ1-1
V gene: TRBV7-8
CDR3 protein: CASSPGTANTEAFF

J gene: TRBJ2-3
V gene: TRBV10-1
CDR3 protein: CASSDPVTSGVTDTQYF

J gene: TRBJ2-1
V gene: TRBV10-3
CDR3 protein: CAISAQGTSGRSSYNEQFF